These T cell receptor beta chains were read from a single sample in a study of blood T cells in healthy people across ages. MiXCR, run by TCRdb on the 5' RACE reads, gives a single entry per CDR3 protein. The sample includes around 2 million distinct CDR3 sequences, around 40% of them seen just once. The sample was blood. These receptors were collected from a human donor in good health. Each CDR3 is given with its conserved first and last residue. The D gene is left open where the match is weak. For some rows the clone size is stated as once, few or many, or as a class when expanded; others skip it.

TRBJ1-1,TRBV2,.,.,TGTGCCAGCAGTGAACGACTGAGGACTGAAGCTTTCTTT,CASSERLRTEAFF
TRBJ2-3,TRBV5-1,.,.,TGCGCCAGCAGATTGACAGGCACAGATACGCAGTATTTT,CASRLTGTDTQYF
TRBJ1-6,TRBV15,TRBD1,.,TGTGCCACCAGCCAGACAGGGTTGGGGTCACCCCTCCACTTT,CATSQTGLGSPLHF
TRBJ2-6,TRBV29-1,.,few,TGCAGCACCGGCGCTGGGGCCAACGTCCTGACTTTC,CSTGAGANVLTF
TRBJ2-5,TRBV11-2,TRBD2,many,TGTGCCAGCAGCTCTCTGCGGGGGACGCAAGAGACCCAGTACTTC,CASSSLRGTQETQYF
TRBJ2-7,TRBV13,.,.,TGTGCCAGCAGCTCCGTAGAGACGAACTTCTCCTACGAGCAGTACTTC,CASSSVETNFSYEQYF
TRBJ1-6,TRBV7-9,TRBD1,.,TGTGCCAGCAGCCCCGGGGGACAGTATAATTCACCCCTCCACTTT,CASSPGGQYNSPLHF
TRBJ2-3,TRBV24-1,TRBD2,.,TGTGCCACCAGGACGAGCGGGGGCACAGATACGCAGTATTTT,CATRTSGGTDTQYF
TRBJ1-5,TRBV10-3,TRBD1,few,TGTGCCGGCGGGACAGGGGGCGGTCAGCCCCAGCATTTT,CAGGTGGGQPQHF
TRBJ2-7,TRBV29-1,.,few,TGCAGCGTTGAAGAGACAGGTTCCTACGAGCAGTACTTC,CSVEETGSYEQYF
TRBJ2-5,TRBV5-1,.,.,TGCGCCAGCACCACAGACGGGACCCAAGAGACCCAGTACTTC,CASTTDGTQETQYF
TRBJ2-1,TRBV6-2/TRBV6-3,.,many,TGTGCCAGCAGCCGACAGAGCTCCTACAATGAGCAGTTCTTC,CASSRQSSYNEQFF
TRBJ1-2,TRBV4-3,TRBD1,few,TGCGCCAGCAGCCAAGAGGTTTGGGACAGAGCTAACTATGGCTACACCTTC,CASSQEVWDRANYGYTF
TRBJ2-1,TRBV9,.,.,TGTGCCAGCAGCTCAGCCGACCCGAGACTCAATGAGCAGTTCTTC,CASSSADPRLNEQFF
TRBJ1-5,TRBV27,.,.,TGTGCCAGCAGTGAGGCAGTAGGTCAGCCCCAGCATTTT,CASSEAVGQPQHF
TRBJ1-2,TRBV20-1,TRBD1,few,TGCAGTGCTGGACGACGACAGGGGGTGTTCTATGGCTACACCTTC,CSAGRRQGVFYGYTF
TRBJ2-6,TRBV29-1,.,few,TGCAGCGAAACCCTAGGGACAACCGGGGCCAACGTCCTGACTTTC,CSETLGTTGANVLTF